The 23 T cell receptor beta chains below come from one sample, sequenced in a study of cytomegalovirus exposure and HLA in healthy donors (dated by TCRdb to 2017 to 2019). Library preparation employed the immunoSEQ multiplex PCR assay. For the multiplex PCR, a mixture combining 60 forward primers for TCR Vbeta segments and 13 reverse primers for TCR Jbeta segments was used. Imported from immuneACCESS, the table was reduced by TCRdb to in-frame sequences with V and J called. These copies leave out some clones; in studies compared against another copy, an unresolved V gene accounts for under half, and the cause of the remainder is not known. Across this sample there are about 90,000 clones, with 84% seen only once. The ten largest clonotypes hold roughly 2.2% of the sample. Specimen: PBMCs. The receptors were sampled from a man younger than 35 in good health and CMV-seronegative.

V usage is TRBV6-5 and J usage is TRBJ1-2, with D tentatively TRBD1 (6 bases). CDR3 length equals 14 residues. Germline lookup yields CDR1 MNHEY and CDR2 SVGAGI. V was pared by 3 bases and J by 3 bases, with 11 bases between. Written as DNA, the CDR3 is TGTGCCAGCAGTTATCTGGGGGCAGACTATGGCTACACCTTC. Translated: CASSYLGADYGYTF.

The chain couples TRBV5-4 to TRBJ2-7, with 9 bases lining up with TRBD1. The CDR3 length is 15 residues. Per germline, CDR1 SGHNT and CDR2 YYREEE (reference sequence). V trimming: 0 bases; J trimming: 4 bases; junction bases outside the gene matches: 5. CDR3 coding DNA: TGTGCCAGCAGCTTGGGGGGACAGGGAATATACGAGCAGTACTTC. It translates to CASSLGGQGIYEQYF.

The chain recombines TRBV2 with TRBJ1-5; TRBD1 aligns across 8 bases. J was trimmed by 4 bases and V by 7 bases; bases with no gene match: 3. This CDR3 region has 13 residues. CDR1 is SNHLY, CDR2 FYNNEI, per germline. CDR3 loop: CASKGQVNQPQHF. DNA for the CDR3: TGTGCCAGCAAGGGACAGGTTAATCAGCCCCAGCATTTT.

This chain uses TRBV5-1 with TRBJ1-2; 8 bases match TRBD1. The CDR3 extends over 17 amino acids. V lost 3 bases, J lost 8 bases, and 18 bases stayed unmatched. From germline, CDR1 is SGHRS and CDR2 YFSETQ. The DNA of the CDR3 is TGCGCCAGCAGCTGGGGACAGGCCCTGAAGGAATCGGGCGGCTACACCTTC. Amino acid sequence: CASSWGQALKESGGYTF.

The genes are TRBV5-8 and TRBJ1-1; D is undetermined. There are 16 residues in the CDR3. Per the germline V gene, CDR1 is SGHTS and CDR2 is YDEGEE. The V end lost 3 bases, the J end lost 3 bases, and 18 bases lay between the germline ends. CDR3 sequence: CASSSYDREGDTEAFF. Written as DNA, the CDR3 is TGTGCCAGCAGCTCCTACGACCGGGAAGGAGACACTGAAGCTTTCTTT.

This sequence joins TRBV7-2 and TRBJ2-7, with 7 bases aligning to TRBD1. The CDR3 runs 13 residues. Germline V gene sequence: CDR1 SGHTA, CDR2 FQGNSA. After removal of 5 bases from V and 5 bases from J, the junction contained 6 bases not matched to a gene. The CDR3 DNA reads TGTGCCAGCAGCCCCGGGACAGAGAACGAGCAGTACTTC. It is translated as CASSPGTENEQYF.

The chain is built from TRBV29-1 and TRBJ2-7; a possible D gene is TRBD2 (5 bases). Trimming cost V 1 base and J 2 bases, with 9 bases left between them. This CDR3 is 13 amino acids long. The V gene's germline CDR1 is SQVTM and CDR2 ANQGSEA. The DNA for the CDR3 is TGCAGCGTTGAAGCTCCCGGGGCCTACGAGCAGTACTTC. It encodes CSVEAPGAYEQYF.

The chain carries TRBV29-1 and TRBJ2-2; a possible D gene is TRBD1 (6 bases). CDR3 length: 13 residues. Germline CDR1 and CDR2: SQVTM and ANQGSEA. Trimming removed 5 bases from V and 8 bases from J, with 15 bases in between. The DNA for the CDR3 is TGCAGCGTTAGGGACATGGTGGCGGGGGAGCTGTTTTTT. As protein: CSVRDMVAGELFF.

The chain combines TRBV5-4 with TRBJ2-5; the match to TRBD2 covers 7 bases. The germline V gene encodes CDR1 SGHNT and CDR2 YYREEE (reference sequence). With V trimmed by 4 bases and J by 5 bases, 11 bases remained unmatched. The CDR3 extends over 15 amino acids. DNA for the CDR3: TGTGCCAGCAGCACCCAGGGAGGGGCGCAGGAGACCCAGTACTTC. This sequence encodes CASSTQGGAQETQYF.

The J gene is TRBJ1-1, the V gene TRBV27, with D maybe TRBD1 (6 bases). Germline V lookup: CDR1 MNHEY, CDR2 SMNVEV (reference sequence). The CDR3 loop spans 15 amino acids. The V gene lost 6 bases and the J gene lost 10 bases, with 24 bases spanning the gap. The CDR3 bases are TGTGCCAGCAGCCGCGTGGGGCAGGGGATCTTAGGAGCTTTCTTT. This codes for CASSRVGQGILGAFF.

This clone was picked up one time. The rearrangement links TRBV6-5 to TRBJ2-4, with a weak D call TRBD2 (6 bases). CDR1 and CDR2 (germline): MNHEY, SVGAGI. The V end was cut by 8 bases, the J end by 3 bases, with 14 bases between. The CDR3 has 14 residues. CDR3 region: CASGGGFGKNIQYF. CDR3 nucleotides: TGTGCCAGCGGTGGGGGGTTCGGCAAAAACATTCAGTACTTC.

The chain has TRBV30 and TRBJ1-3; D not certain. V was trimmed by 0 bases and J by 1 base, leaving 7 bases between them. The CDR3 extends over 14 amino acids. Germline-derived CDR1 and CDR2 are GTSNPN and SVGIG (reference sequence). CDR3 bases: TGTGCCTGGAGTGTATTGCAGTCTGGAAACACCATATATTTT. Residues: CAWSVLQSGNTIYF. Variable domain in full (rest from reference TRBV30 and TRBJ1-3): SQTIHQWPATLVQPVGSPLSLECTVEGTSNPNLYWYRQAAGRGLQLLFYSVGIGQISSEVPQNLSASRPQDRQFILSSKKLLLSDSGFYLCAWSVLQSGNTIYFGEGSWLTVV.

The rearrangement links TRBV30 to TRBJ1-4; 11 bases align to TRBD1. CDR1 and CDR2 (germline): GTSNPN, SVGIG (reference sequence). The CDR3 is made up of 14 amino acids. The CDR3 protein is CAVGQGGYNEKLFF. The CDR3 region has the DNA TGTGCAGTGGGACAGGGGGGATATAATGAAAAACTGTTTTTT.

The CDR3 sequence: CASSLSGTPLHF. The CDR3 DNA reads as TGTGCCAGCAGCTTAAGCGGAACACCCCTCCACTTT. The chain uses TRBV7-2 and TRBJ1-6; unclear D gene. V was shortened by 2 bases and J by 11 bases, with 7 bases between the two germline ends. Germline values: CDR1 SGHTA, CDR2 FQGNSA. This CDR3 is 12 amino acids long.

This sequence joins TRBV2 and TRBJ2-1; D perhaps matches TRBD1 (6 bases). CDR3 length equals 13 residues. The germline V gene has CDR1 SNHLY and CDR2 FYNNEI. Trimming took 4 bases from V and 9 from J, leaving 13 bases between them. In nucleotides, the CDR3 is TGTGCCAGCAGTGGAGACGGGACACTTGAGCAGTTCTTC. Translated, it gives CASSGDGTLEQFF.

The V call is TRBV2, the J call TRBJ1-1; D gene ambiguous. This CDR3 comprises 14 residues. Looked up from germline, CDR1 is SNHLY and CDR2 is FYNNEI. The V end was cut by 7 bases, the J end by 1 base, with 13 bases between. CDR3 loop: CASIPKLGNTEAFF. CDR3 in DNA: TGTGCCAGCATCCCGAAGCTAGGGAACACTGAAGCTTTCTTT.

The chain carries TRBV19 and TRBJ1-4; no definite D call. V was clipped by 5 bases and J by 6 bases, with 16 bases between them. Germline V CDR1 and CDR2: LNHDA, SQIVND (reference sequence). This CDR3 region has 15 residues. In DNA form, the CDR3 reads TGTGCCAGTAGTCACCCACAGTACGCGTATGAAAAACTGTTTTTT. Translating it yields CASSHPQYAYEKLFF.

The chain has TRBV11-2 and TRBJ2-4; TRBD2 is a possible D gene (5 bases). Germline V gene lookup returns CDR1 SGHAT and CDR2 FQNNGV. The ends were cut back, 0 bases at V and 2 bases at J, with 17 bases in the middle. The CDR3 is made up of 18 amino acids. CDR3 sequence reads: CASSLDLAPPGTKNIQYF. The CDR3 DNA sequence: TGTGCCAGCAGCTTAGATCTAGCCCCCCCGGGAACCAAAAACATTCAGTACTTC.

The rearrangement joins TRBV6-5 to TRBJ2-5, with a tentative D call TRBD1 (6 bases). The DNA end is a closer match to TRBJ2-7, so the J assignment may be wrong. This CDR3 has 12 amino acids. Germline V gene sequence: CDR1 MNHEY, CDR2 SVGAGI. CDR3 loop: CASRDRTYEQYF. The CDR3 DNA follows: TGTGCCAGCAGGGACAGAACCTACGAGCAGTACTTC.

The chain recombines TRBV4-3 with TRBJ2-4; D is perhaps TRBD2 (8 bases). The V gene's germline CDR1 is LGHNA and CDR2 YSLEER. V shed 1 base and J shed 1 base, with 14 bases lying between them. The CDR3 runs 17 residues. Written as DNA, the CDR3 is TGCGCCAGCAGCCAAGGCTTAGCGGGACAGGCCAAAAACATTCAGTACTTC. Translating gives CASSQGLAGQAKNIQYF.

The chain uses TRBV5-6 and TRBJ2-7; 8 positions agree with TRBD2. This CDR3 comprises 15 residues. Germline V gene data show CDR1 as SGHDT and CDR2 as YYEEEE. V was clipped by 0 bases and J by 5 bases; unmatched bases: 7. In DNA form, the CDR3 reads TGTGCCAGCAGCTTGGGGCTAGCGGGCGGCCACGAGCAGTACTTC. Protein product: CASSLGLAGGHEQYF.

The chain's CDR3 is CASSGLYGYTF. CDR3 bases: TGTGCCAGCAGTGGCCTCTATGGCTACACCTTC. This chain connects TRBV27 to TRBJ1-2; no reliable D call. Trimming left V 5 bases short and J 4 bases short, with 5 bases between. Germline values: CDR1 MNHEY, CDR2 SMNVEV (reference sequence). This CDR3 spans 11 amino acids.

The chain links TRBV29-1 to TRBJ2-5; TRBD2 agrees at 12 bases. Germline values: CDR1 SQVTM, CDR2 ANQGSEA. This CDR3 has 14 residues. The trim removed 6 bases at V and 4 bases at J, leaving 6 bases unmatched. The chain's CDR3 is CSVSLAGGSETQYF. The CDR3, as DNA: TGCAGCGTGTCCCTAGCGGGAGGGTCAGAGACCCAGTACTTC.